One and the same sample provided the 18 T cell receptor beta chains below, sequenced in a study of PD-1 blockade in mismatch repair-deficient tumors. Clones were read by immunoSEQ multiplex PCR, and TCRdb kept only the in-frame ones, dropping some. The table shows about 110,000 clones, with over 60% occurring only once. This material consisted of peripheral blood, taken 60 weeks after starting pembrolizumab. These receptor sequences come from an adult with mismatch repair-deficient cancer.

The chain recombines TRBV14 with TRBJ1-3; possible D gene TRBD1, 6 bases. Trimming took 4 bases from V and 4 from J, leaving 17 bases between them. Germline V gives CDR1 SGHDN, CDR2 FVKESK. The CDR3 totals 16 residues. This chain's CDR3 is CASSPDTNRAGNTIYF. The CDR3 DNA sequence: TGTGCCAGCAGCCCTGATACTAACAGGGCCGGAAACACCATATATTTT.

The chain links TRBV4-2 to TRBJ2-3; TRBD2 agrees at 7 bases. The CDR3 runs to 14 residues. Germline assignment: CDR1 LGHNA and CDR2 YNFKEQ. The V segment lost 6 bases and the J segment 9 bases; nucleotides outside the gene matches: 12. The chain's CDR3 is CASSPGTNRGTQYF. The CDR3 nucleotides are TGTGCCAGCAGTCCCGGGACTAACCGTGGCACGCAGTATTTT.

The CDR3 DNA reads as TGTGCCAGCCGTTTACAGGGGAAAAGCAATCAGCCCCAGCATTTT. Its protein product is CASRLQGKSNQPQHF. J is TRBJ1-5 and V is TRBV10-3; 7 bases map to TRBD1. The CDR3 is 15 residues long. Germline CDR1 and CDR2: ENHRY and SYGVKD. V was clipped by 10 bases and J by 1 base; unmatched bases: 10.

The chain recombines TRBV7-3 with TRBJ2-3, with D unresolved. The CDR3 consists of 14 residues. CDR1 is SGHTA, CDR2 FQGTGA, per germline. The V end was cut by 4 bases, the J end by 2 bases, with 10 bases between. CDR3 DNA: TGTGCCAGCAGCTCAGGAGTTCTCACAGATACGCAGTATTTT. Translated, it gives CASSSGVLTDTQYF.

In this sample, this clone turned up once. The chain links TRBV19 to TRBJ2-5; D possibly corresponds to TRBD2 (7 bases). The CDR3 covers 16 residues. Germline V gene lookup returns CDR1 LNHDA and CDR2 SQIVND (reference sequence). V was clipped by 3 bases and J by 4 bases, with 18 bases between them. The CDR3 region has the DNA TGTGCCAGTAGTATCCCTAGGGGGACGGGAGGAGAGACCCAGTACTTC. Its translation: CASSIPRGTGGETQYF.

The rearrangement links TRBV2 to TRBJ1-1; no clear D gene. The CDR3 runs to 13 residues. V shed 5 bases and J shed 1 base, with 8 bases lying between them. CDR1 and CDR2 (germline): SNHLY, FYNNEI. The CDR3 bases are TGTGCCAGCAGTCGAACAGAGAACACTGAAGCTTTCTTT. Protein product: CASSRTENTEAFF.

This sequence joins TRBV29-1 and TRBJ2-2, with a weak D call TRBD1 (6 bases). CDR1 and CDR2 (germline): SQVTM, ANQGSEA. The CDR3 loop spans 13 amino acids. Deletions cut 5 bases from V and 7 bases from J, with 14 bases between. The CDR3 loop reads CSVTFSGDGELFF. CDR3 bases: TGCAGCGTTACCTTTTCAGGGGACGGGGAGCTGTTTTTT.

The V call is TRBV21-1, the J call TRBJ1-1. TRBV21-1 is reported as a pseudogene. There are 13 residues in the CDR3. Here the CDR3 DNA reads TGTGCCAGCGGGGGAGGCCCCAGCACTGAAGCTTTCTTT. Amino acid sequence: CASGGGPSTEAFF.

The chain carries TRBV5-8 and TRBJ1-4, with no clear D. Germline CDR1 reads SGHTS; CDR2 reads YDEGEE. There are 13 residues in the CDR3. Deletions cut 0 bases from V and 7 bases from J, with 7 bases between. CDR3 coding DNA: TGTGCCAGCAGCTTGGCCGGAGTTGAAAAACTGTTTTTT. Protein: CASSLAGVEKLFF.

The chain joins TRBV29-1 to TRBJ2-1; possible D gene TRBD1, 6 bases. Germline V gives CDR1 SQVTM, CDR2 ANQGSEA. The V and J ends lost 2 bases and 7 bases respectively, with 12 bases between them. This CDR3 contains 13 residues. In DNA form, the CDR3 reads TGCAGCGTTGAACGGTCCCAGGGGAATGAGCAGTTCTTC. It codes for CSVERSQGNEQFF.

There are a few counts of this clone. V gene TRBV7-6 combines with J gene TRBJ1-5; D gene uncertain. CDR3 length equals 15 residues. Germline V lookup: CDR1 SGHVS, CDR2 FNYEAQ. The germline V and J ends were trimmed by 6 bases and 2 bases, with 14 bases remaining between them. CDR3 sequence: CASSLDGRGNQPQHF. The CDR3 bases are TGTGCCAGCAGTCTGGACGGACGAGGCAATCAGCCCCAGCATTTT.

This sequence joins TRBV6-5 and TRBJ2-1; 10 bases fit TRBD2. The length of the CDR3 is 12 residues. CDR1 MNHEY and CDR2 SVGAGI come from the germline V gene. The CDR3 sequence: CVTTSGILEQFF. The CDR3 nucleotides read TGTGTAACAACTAGCGGGATCCTTGAGCAGTTCTTC.

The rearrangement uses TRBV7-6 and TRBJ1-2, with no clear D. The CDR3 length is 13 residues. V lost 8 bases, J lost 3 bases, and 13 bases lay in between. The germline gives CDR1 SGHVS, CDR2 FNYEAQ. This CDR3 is CASGLGLYYGYTF. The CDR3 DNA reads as TGTGCCAGCGGATTGGGGTTATACTATGGCTACACCTTC. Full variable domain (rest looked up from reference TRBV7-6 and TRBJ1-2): GAGVSQSPRYKVTKRGQDVALRCDPISGHVSLYWYRQALGQGPEFLTYFNYEAQQDKSGLPNDRFSAERPEGSISTLTIQRTEQRDSAMYRCASGLGLYYGYTFGSGTRLTVV.

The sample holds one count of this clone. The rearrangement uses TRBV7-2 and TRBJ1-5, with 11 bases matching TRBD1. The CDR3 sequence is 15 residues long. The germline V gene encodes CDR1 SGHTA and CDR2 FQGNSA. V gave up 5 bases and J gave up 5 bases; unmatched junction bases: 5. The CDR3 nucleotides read TGTGCCAGCAGCCTCGGGACAGGGGGGGATCAGCCCCAGCATTTT. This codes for CASSLGTGGDQPQHF.

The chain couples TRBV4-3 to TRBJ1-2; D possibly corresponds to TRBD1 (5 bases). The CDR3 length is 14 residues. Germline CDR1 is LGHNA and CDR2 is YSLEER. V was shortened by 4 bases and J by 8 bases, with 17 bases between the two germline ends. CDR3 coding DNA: TGCGCCAGCAGCCTTCAGGGTGAACAAAGGGGCTACACCTTC. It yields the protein CASSLQGEQRGYTF.

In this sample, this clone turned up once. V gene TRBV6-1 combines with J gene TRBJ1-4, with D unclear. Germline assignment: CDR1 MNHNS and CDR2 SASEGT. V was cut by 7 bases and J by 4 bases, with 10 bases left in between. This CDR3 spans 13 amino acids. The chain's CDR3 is CASMEQLNEKLFF. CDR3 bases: TGTGCCAGCATGGAGCAGCTTAATGAAAAACTGTTTTTT.

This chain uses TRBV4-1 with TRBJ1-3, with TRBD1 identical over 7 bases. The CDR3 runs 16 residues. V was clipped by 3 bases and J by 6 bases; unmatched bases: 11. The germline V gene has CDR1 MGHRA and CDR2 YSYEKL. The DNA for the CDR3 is TGCGCCAGCAGCCATCCGGGCGTAGACAGGGAAAACACCATATATTTT. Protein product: CASSHPGVDRENTIYF.

CDR3 sequence reads: CASSVRAGQGYTEAFF. CDR3 DNA sequence: TGTGCCAGCAGTGTCCGGGCGGGACAGGGGTACACTGAAGCTTTCTTT. This sequence joins TRBV6-1 and TRBJ1-1, with 10 bases identical to TRBD1. The CDR3 is 16 residues long. The germline V gene encodes CDR1 MNHNS and CDR2 SASEGT. V was pared by 4 bases and J by 3 bases, with 8 bases of the junction left unmatched.